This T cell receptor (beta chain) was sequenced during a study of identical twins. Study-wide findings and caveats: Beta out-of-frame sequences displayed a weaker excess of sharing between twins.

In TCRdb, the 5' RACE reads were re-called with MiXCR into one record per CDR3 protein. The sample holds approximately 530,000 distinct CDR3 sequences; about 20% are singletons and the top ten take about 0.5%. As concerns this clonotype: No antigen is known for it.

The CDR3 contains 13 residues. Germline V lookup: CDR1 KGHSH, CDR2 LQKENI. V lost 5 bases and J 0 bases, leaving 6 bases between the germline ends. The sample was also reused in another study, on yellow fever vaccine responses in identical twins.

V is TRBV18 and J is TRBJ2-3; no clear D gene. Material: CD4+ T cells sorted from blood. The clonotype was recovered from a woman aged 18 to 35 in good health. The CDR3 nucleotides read TGTGCCAGCTCAATCAGTAGCACAGATACGCAGTATTTT. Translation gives CASSISSTDTQYF.